Following are 11 T cell receptor beta chains from one sample sequenced in a study of CD8+ T cells in alopecia areata. cDNA reverse transcribed from extracted RNA served as the sequencing template. Clones were read by immunoSEQ multiplex PCR, and TCRdb kept only the in-frame ones, dropping some. The data hold about 180,000 clones, with roughly 63% observed a single time. Treatment denoted: oral pan-JAK inhibitor, 5-10 mg twice daily. The specimen was CD4+ T cells sorted from blood, collected between weeks 55 and 65, from a patient treated with tofacitinib. These receptors were obtained from a human donor with alopecia areata.

For this clone: The sample has other DNA sequences that encode this CDR3 too. This sequence joins TRBV18 and TRBJ1-1; D is perhaps TRBD1 (5 bases). Trimming stripped 3 bases from V and 1 base from J, with 6 bases between. There are 13 residues in the CDR3. Looked up from germline, CDR1 is KGHSH and CDR2 is LQKENI. CDR3 sequence (DNA): TGTGCCAGCTCACCCGGGGCGAACACTGAAGCTTTCTTT. This encodes CASSPGANTEAFF. The variable domain in full, completed from reference TRBV18 and TRBJ1-1, reads NAGVMQNPRHLVRRRGQEARLRCSPMKGHSHVYWYRQLPEEGLKFMVYLQKENIIDESGMPKERFSAEFPKEGPSILRIQQVVRGDSAAYFCASSPGANTEAFFGQGTRLTVV.

The V gene is TRBV29-1, the J gene TRBJ2-5, with D unclear. V was shortened by 7 bases and J by 0 bases, with 12 bases between the two germline ends. Germline CDR1 reads SQVTM; CDR2 reads ANQGSEA. CDR3 length: 13 amino acids. The chain's CDR3 is CSAKRLDQETQYF. The CDR3 DNA sequence: TGCAGCGCCAAACGGTTGGACCAAGAGACCCAGTACTTC.

This chain links TRBV29-1 with TRBJ1-1, with unresolved D. Trimming shortened V by 7 bases and J by 1 base, and 13 bases separated the two germline ends. The CDR3 is 13 residues long. Germline V lookup: CDR1 SQVTM, CDR2 ANQGSEA. The CDR3 region is CSAEKVRNTEAFF. The CDR3 DNA reads as TGCAGCGCCGAAAAAGTCAGGAACACTGAAGCTTTCTTT.

This chain uses TRBV27 with TRBJ2-5; 9 nucleotides agree with TRBD2. Germline V gives CDR1 MNHEY, CDR2 SMNVEV (reference sequence). The CDR3 loop spans 16 amino acids. V shed 2 bases and J 2 bases; nucleotides not matched to a gene: 6. The CDR3 protein is CASSLGGTSRQETQYF. CDR3 bases: TGTGCCAGCAGTTTAGGGGGGACTAGCAGACAAGAGACCCAGTACTTC.

In this sample, this clone turned up once. The chain links TRBV2 to TRBJ2-5; D unclear. V lost 8 bases to trimming and J lost 5 bases, with 12 bases between them. CDR1 SNHLY and CDR2 FYNNEI come from the germline V gene. This CDR3 comprises 12 residues. CDR3 amino acids: CASEFGAETQYF. CDR3 nucleotides: TGTGCCAGCGAGTTTGGAGCGGAGACCCAGTACTTC. Full variable domain (outside the CDR3, taken from reference TRBV2 and TRBJ2-5): EPEVTQTPSHQVTQMGQEVILRCVPISNHLYFYWYRQILGQKVEFLVSFYNNEISEKSEIFDDQFSVERPDGSNFTLKIRSTKLEDSAMYFCASEFGAETQYFGPGTRLLVL.

The V gene is TRBV4-2, the J gene TRBJ2-5; 8 bases map to TRBD2. This CDR3 is 16 amino acids long. The ends lost 5 bases at V and 5 bases at J; junction bases unmatched: 13. Germline CDR1 and CDR2: LGHNA and YNFKEQ. CDR3 nucleotide sequence: TGTGCCAGCAGCAAGAGCGGGGGCGACCCTTATGAGACCCAGTACTTC. The encoded protein is CASSKSGGDPYETQYF.

This clone has a handful of counts. This chain connects TRBV29-1 to TRBJ2-2; D perhaps matches TRBD1 (5 bases). The germline V and J ends were trimmed by 7 bases and 7 bases, with 19 bases remaining between them. The CDR3 consists of 14 residues. The germline V gene encodes CDR1 SQVTM and CDR2 ANQGSEA. For the CDR3, the DNA is TGCAGCGCTGGACAAGCCTTCCTTGGCGGGGAGCTGTTTTTT. This translates into CSAGQAFLGGELFF.

The V and J genes are TRBV2 and TRBJ2-3; a weak D match, TRBD2 (5 bases). Trimming took off 6 bases at V and 10 bases at J, with 11 bases between the two ends. The CDR3 has 11 amino acids. From germline, CDR1 is SNHLY and CDR2 FYNNEI. CDR3 nucleotide sequence: TGTGCCAGCAGGGGAGAATTTGCGCAGTATTTT. It is translated as CASRGEFAQYF.

This clone came up a few times. The V and J genes are TRBV7-9 and TRBJ1-3; no clear D. This CDR3 has 16 residues. The ends were cut back, 1 base at V and 2 bases at J, with 12 bases in the middle. CDR1 is SEHNR, CDR2 FQNEAQ, per germline (reference sequence). CDR3 sequence reads: CASSLVLGATGNTIYF. Written as DNA, the CDR3 is TGTGCCAGCAGCTTAGTCCTTGGCGCTACTGGAAACACCATATATTTT.

The CDR3 reads CASRAGLQETQYF. The CDR3 nucleotides are TGCGCCAGCAGAGCCGGACTTCAAGAGACCCAGTACTTC. The V gene is TRBV5-1, the J gene TRBJ2-5; weak D call: TRBD2 (5 bases). The CDR3 runs 13 residues. V dropped 5 bases and J dropped 2 bases, with 10 bases sitting between them. Germline CDR1 reads SGHRS; CDR2 reads YFSETQ.

V and J are TRBV5-5 and TRBJ2-5; D not resolved. Trimming shortened V by 1 base and J by 2 bases, and 9 bases separated the two germline ends. CDR1 and CDR2 (germline): SGHKS, YYEKEE (reference sequence). CDR3 size: 14 residues. CDR3 region: CASSLSTAQETQYF. The CDR3 nucleotides are TGTGCCAGCAGCTTGTCGACCGCGCAAGAGACCCAGTACTTC.